These T cell receptor beta chains were read from a single sample in a study of blood T cell repertoires in COVID-19. The data were produced by immunoSEQ multiplex PCR, yet TCRdb's version contains in-frame clones alone and is incomplete. The data hold about 500,000 clones, with around 90% observed a single time. Sequencing was performed on PBMCs or T cells enriched from blood (not recorded which). Receptor source: a young woman who had recovered from COVID-19. Both conserved end residues are part of each CDR3. A D gene is named only where the DNA matches it firmly. Where a row states a size, it is once, few, many or the class of an expanded clone; other rows omit it.

j_gene	v_gene	d_gene	abundance	CDR3nt	CDR3aa
TRBJ1-1	TRBV6-5	.	once	TGTGCCAGCAGTACCTCACAGATAATGAACACTGAAGCTTTCTTT	CASSTSQIMNTEAFF
TRBJ2-1	TRBV9	TRBD2	once	TGTGCCAGCAGCGTGGACCCGGGGGGAGATGAGCAGTTCTTC	CASSVDPGGDEQFF
TRBJ1-4	TRBV11-3	.	.	TGTGCCAGCAGCTTAGTTGAGCAGGGGTATGGAACTAATGAAAAACTGTTTTTT	CASSLVEQGYGTNEKLFF
TRBJ2-1	TRBV5-1	TRBD2	.	TGCGCCAGCAGCCCTAGGCGGGGGGGCCAACATGAGCAGTTCTTC	CASSPRRGGQHEQFF
TRBJ2-7	TRBV2	TRBD1	.	TGTGCCAGCACGGGGACAGTCTCCTCCTACGAGCAGTACTTC	CASTGTVSSYEQYF
TRBJ1-5	TRBV27	.	.	TGTGCCAGCAGTTCCCGGGGTGGGGGCGGTCAGCCCCAGCATTTT	CASSSRGGGGQPQHF
TRBJ2-3	TRBV2	.	.	TGTGCCAGCAGTGACAGGAAAACGGCCACAGATACGCAGTATTTT	CASSDRKTATDTQYF
TRBJ2-7	TRBV28	TRBD2	.	TGTGCCAGCAGGTCCCGGCGGGGGGGCTACGAGCAGTACTTC	CASRSRRGGYEQYF
TRBJ2-3	TRBV5-1	TRBD2	.	TGCGCCAGCAGCCCGGGACTAGCGGGGGGGCCGGGAGATACGCAGTATTTT	CASSPGLAGGPGDTQYF
TRBJ2-3	TRBV7-3	TRBD1	once	TGTGCCAGCAGCCCATCGGGACAGACCACAGATACGCAGTATTTT	CASSPSGQTTDTQYF
TRBJ1-4	TRBV19	.	.	TGTGCCAGTAGTATAACGGGCGGTGAAGGGGTCCTTGAAAAACTGTTTTTT	CASSITGGEGVLEKLFF
TRBJ1-4	TRBV30	TRBD1	.	TGTGCCTGGAGTGTGAGGGACAGGGGAGGTGGAAGTGAAAAACTGTTTTTT	CAWSVRDRGGGSEKLFF
TRBJ1-2	TRBV4-1	TRBD1	once	TGCGCCAGCAGCCCGCGGACAGGGGAGACCTATGGCTACACCTTC	CASSPRTGETYGYTF
TRBJ1-2	TRBV18	TRBD1	.	TGTGCCAGCTCACCCGTCGACAGGGGGCGAAATGGCTACACCTTC	CASSPVDRGRNGYTF
TRBJ2-2	TRBV2	TRBD1	.	TGTGCCAAAATCTGCCCCGACAGGGATCGGTCAACCGGGGAGCTGTTTTTT	CAKICPDRDRSTGELFF
TRBJ1-1	TRBV14	TRBD1	few	TGTGCCAGCAGTCGTCCCGGACAGGGCGCTGAAGCTTTCTTT	CASSRPGQGAEAFF
TRBJ1-6	TRBV12-5	TRBD1	.	TGTGCTAGTGGTTTGTACCATAGGGGGGACAGCAATTCACCCCTCCACTTT	CASGLYHRGDSNSPLHF
TRBJ2-3	TRBV4-2	.	.	TGTGCCAGCAGCCAGGGGGCGGGGGTCACAGATACGCAGTATTTT	CASSQGAGVTDTQYF
TRBJ1-2	TRBV5-6	.	few	TGTGCCAGCAGCTTATGGGGGGTTATTAACTATGGCTACACCTTC	CASSLWGVINYGYTF
TRBJ1-2	TRBV7-8	TRBD1	.	TGTGCCAGCAGCTTAAGTCGGTGGGACAGGGGGACTCGGGATGGCTACACCTTC	CASSLSRWDRGTRDGYTF
TRBJ1-4	TRBV5-1	.	.	TGCGCCAGCAGTGGCAGGATTAATGAAAAACTGTTTTTT	CASSGRINEKLFF
TRBJ1-1	TRBV30	.	.	TGTGCCTGGAGTTGGGACTCCGAAGCTTTCTTT	CAWSWDSEAFF
TRBJ1-1	TRBV10-3	.	.	TGTGCCATCAGTGTCTCGGTATCGACAGGCGCCGGTCAAGCTTTCTTT	CAISVSVSTGAGQAFF
TRBJ2-7	TRBV4-1	.	.	TGCGCCAGCAGCCAAGAAGGCCTAGCGAACTATGAGCAGTACTTC	CASSQEGLANYEQYF